A selection of T cell receptor beta chains follows, all from one sample in a study of CD8 T cells in Susac syndrome. TCRdb independently ran MiXCR on the immunoSEQ multiplex PCR reads; one entry per CDR3 protein. The sample has 160,000 or so distinct CDR3 sequences, roughly 95% seen once. Sequencing was carried out using CD8+ T cells from PBMCs. Every receptor here comes from a human donor with multiple sclerosis. The CDR3 runs from the conserved cysteine through the conserved F or W. Fields, in order: D gene, V gene, J gene, clone size, CDR3 protein, CDR3 DNA. The D gene is left open where the match is weak. The size entry is marked missing in some rows and otherwise reads once, few, many or a size class.

D: NA
V: TRBV19
J: TRBJ1-5
size: few
CDR3: CASSIRDSNQPQHF
DNA: TGTGCCAGTAGTATTAGGGACAGCAATCAGCCCCAGCATTTT

D: NA
V: TRBV2
J: TRBJ2-3
size: NA
CDR3: CASSDLGVHNPDTQYF
DNA: TGTGCCAGCAGTGACCTCGGGGTCCACAATCCAGATACGCAGTATTTT

D: TRBD2
V: TRBV20-1
J: TRBJ2-3
size: NA
CDR3: CSAAPLAGTTDTQYF
DNA: TGCAGTGCAGCCCCACTAGCGGGGACCACAGATACGCAGTATTTT

D: NA
V: TRBV6-5
J: TRBJ2-5
size: NA
CDR3: CASSQWGSPETQYF
DNA: TGTGCCAGCAGTCAATGGGGGAGTCCCGAGACCCAGTACTTC

D: TRBD2
V: TRBV20-1
J: TRBJ2-7
size: NA
CDR3: CSASRRSGKSYEQYF
DNA: TGCAGTGCTAGTCGGAGAAGCGGGAAATCCTACGAGCAGTACTTC

D: TRBD2
V: TRBV5-1
J: TRBJ2-1
size: NA
CDR3: CASSPWGGNEQFF
DNA: TGCGCCAGCAGTCCCTGGGGGGGGAATGAGCAGTTCTTC

D: NA
V: TRBV7-6
J: TRBJ2-5
size: NA
CDR3: CASLALGEAETQYF
DNA: TGTGCCAGCCTCGCACTGGGGGAGGCGGAGACCCAGTACTTC

D: NA
V: TRBV6-5
J: TRBJ2-2
size: NA
CDR3: CASSYSLRTGELFF
DNA: TGTGCCAGCAGTTACTCCCTCAGGACCGGGGAGCTGTTTTTT

D: TRBD1
V: TRBV29-1
J: TRBJ2-3
size: once
CDR3: CSVERTGSRSSTDTQYF
DNA: TGCAGCGTTGAGAGGACAGGGTCCCGATCTAGCACAGATACGCAGTATTTT

D: NA
V: TRBV2
J: TRBJ2-1
size: NA
CDR3: CASSEGSGAIYNEQFF
DNA: TGTGCCAGCAGTGAAGGAAGCGGAGCGATCTACAATGAGCAGTTCTTC

D: TRBD2
V: TRBV9
J: TRBJ2-1
size: NA
CDR3: CASSPGDYPKNNEQFF
DNA: TGTGCCAGCAGCCCCGGGGACTACCCGAAAAACAATGAGCAGTTCTTC

D: TRBD2
V: TRBV29-1
J: TRBJ2-7
size: once
CDR3: CSVEGTSGSPLNYYEQYF
DNA: TGCAGCGTTGAGGGGACTAGCGGGAGTCCATTGAACTACTACGAGCAGTACTTC

D: NA
V: TRBV2
J: TRBJ2-2
size: NA
CDR3: CASWRGTGELFF
DNA: TGTGCCAGCTGGAGGGGTACCGGGGAGCTGTTTTTT

D: TRBD2
V: TRBV11-3
J: TRBJ2-1
size: NA
CDR3: CASSRSSGREDEQFF
DNA: TGTGCCAGCAGCAGATCTAGCGGGAGAGAGGATGAGCAGTTCTTC

D: TRBD2
V: TRBV7-8
J: TRBJ2-7
size: NA
CDR3: CASSPFRGGYEQYF
DNA: TGTGCCAGCAGCCCCTTCCGGGGAGGGTACGAGCAGTACTTC

D: NA
V: TRBV5-4
J: TRBJ2-7
size: NA
CDR3: CASSRYAGLEQYF
DNA: TGTGCCAGCAGCCGATATGCAGGGCTCGAGCAGTACTTC

D: NA
V: TRBV11-2
J: TRBJ2-3
size: NA
CDR3: CASSSKWKGPPPTDTQYF
DNA: TGTGCCAGCAGTTCAAAATGGAAGGGCCCCCCGCCCACAGATACGCAGTATTTT

D: NA
V: TRBV28
J: TRBJ2-7
size: NA
CDR3: CASTTMPGAVHYEQYF
DNA: TGTGCCAGCACTACGATGCCGGGGGCAGTCCACTACGAGCAGTACTTC